Below, one TCR beta chain is given with its context. Each bulk PBMC sample had around 360 ng DNA loaded. TCRdb keeps only in-frame clones here, not all; method: immunoSEQ multiplex PCR. The sample holds approximately 11,000 clones, roughly 87% seen once. The germline V gene has CDR1 LGHNA and CDR2 YNFKEQ. Trimming at V came to 4 bases and at J to 7 bases, leaving 5 bases not matched to a gene. This CDR3 region has 14 residues. The data originate from a study of blood T cell dynamics during melanoma immunotherapy. Time point described: week 3, after first cycle of checkpoint inhibitor. Sampling occurred pretreatment (T0) and at week 3 (W3), after cycle one of checkpoint blockade.

The chain carries TRBV4-2 and TRBJ2-1; 9 nucleotides agree with TRBD2. This TCR came from a human donor with melanoma. Sample: blood, taken from a patient treated with checkpoint blockade. The CDR3, as DNA: TGTGCCAGCAGCCGTAGCGGGAGTGAGAATGAGCAGTTCTTC. Protein: CASSRSGSENEQFF.